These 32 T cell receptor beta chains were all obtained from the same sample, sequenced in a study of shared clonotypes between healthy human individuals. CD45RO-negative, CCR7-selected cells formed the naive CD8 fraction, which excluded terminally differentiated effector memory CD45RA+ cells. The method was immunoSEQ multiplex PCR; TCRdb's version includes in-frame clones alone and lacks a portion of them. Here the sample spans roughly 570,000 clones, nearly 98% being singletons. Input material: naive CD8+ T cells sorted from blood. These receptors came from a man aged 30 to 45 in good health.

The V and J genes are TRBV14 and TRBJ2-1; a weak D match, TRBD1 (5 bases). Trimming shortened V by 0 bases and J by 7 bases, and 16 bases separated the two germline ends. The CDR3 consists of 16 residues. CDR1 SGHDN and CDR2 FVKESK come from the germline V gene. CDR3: CASSQDTLPPGNEQFF. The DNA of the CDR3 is TGTGCCAGCAGCCAAGATACCCTCCCGCCAGGGAATGAGCAGTTCTTC.

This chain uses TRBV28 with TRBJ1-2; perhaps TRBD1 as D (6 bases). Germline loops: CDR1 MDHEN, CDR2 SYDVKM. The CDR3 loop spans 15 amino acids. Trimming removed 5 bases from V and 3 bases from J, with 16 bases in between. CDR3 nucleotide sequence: TGTGCCAGCAGTCTCCTAGGGGGAATCGACTATGGCTACACCTTC. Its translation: CASSLLGGIDYGYTF.

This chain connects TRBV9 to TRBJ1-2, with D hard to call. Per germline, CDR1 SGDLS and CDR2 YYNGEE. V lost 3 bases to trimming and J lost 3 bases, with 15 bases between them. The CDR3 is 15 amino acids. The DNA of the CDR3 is TGTGCCAGCAGCGGAGGGAAGGGTTTGGACTATGGCTACACCTTC. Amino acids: CASSGGKGLDYGYTF.

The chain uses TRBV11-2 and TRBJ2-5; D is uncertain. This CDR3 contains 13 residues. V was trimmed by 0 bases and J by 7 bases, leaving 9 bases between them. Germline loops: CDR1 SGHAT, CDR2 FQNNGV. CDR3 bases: TGTGCCAGCAGCTTAGAGCTAGATGGGACCCAGTACTTC. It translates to CASSLELDGTQYF.

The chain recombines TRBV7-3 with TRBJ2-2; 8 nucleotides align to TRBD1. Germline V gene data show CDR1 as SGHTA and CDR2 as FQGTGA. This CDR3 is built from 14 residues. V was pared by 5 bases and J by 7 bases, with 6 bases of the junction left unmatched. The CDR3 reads CASSLGQGHGELFF. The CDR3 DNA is TGTGCCAGCAGCCTTGGACAGGGACACGGGGAGCTGTTTTTT.

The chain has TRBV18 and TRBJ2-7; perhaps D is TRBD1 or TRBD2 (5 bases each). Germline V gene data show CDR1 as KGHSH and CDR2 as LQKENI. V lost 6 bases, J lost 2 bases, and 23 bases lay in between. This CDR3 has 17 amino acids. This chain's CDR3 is CASSTVTDGDDTYEQYF. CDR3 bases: TGTGCCAGCTCTACTGTTACGGACGGGGACGATACCTACGAGCAGTACTTC. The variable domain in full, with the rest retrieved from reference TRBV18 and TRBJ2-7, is NAGVMQNPRHLVRRRGQEARLRCSPMKGHSHVYWYRQLPEEGLKFMVYLQKENIIDESGMPKERFSAEFPKEGPSILRIQQVVRGDSAAYFCASSTVTDGDDTYEQYFGPGTRLTVT.

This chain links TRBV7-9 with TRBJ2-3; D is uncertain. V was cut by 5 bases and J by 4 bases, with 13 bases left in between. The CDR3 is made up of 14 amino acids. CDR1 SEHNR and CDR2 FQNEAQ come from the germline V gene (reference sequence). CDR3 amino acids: CASSPLRSPDTQYF. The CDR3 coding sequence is TGTGCCAGCAGCCCCCTGCGGTCCCCAGATACGCAGTATTTT.

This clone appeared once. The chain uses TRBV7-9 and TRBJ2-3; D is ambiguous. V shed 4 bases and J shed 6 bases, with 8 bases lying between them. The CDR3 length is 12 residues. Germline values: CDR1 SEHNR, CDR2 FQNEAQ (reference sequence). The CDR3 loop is CASSYASDTQYF. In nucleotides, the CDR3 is TGTGCCAGCAGCTATGCTTCGGATACGCAGTATTTT. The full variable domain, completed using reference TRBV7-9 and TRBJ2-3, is DTGVSQNPRHKITKRGQNVTFRCDPISEHNRLYWYRQTLGQGPEFLTYFQNEAQLEKSRLLSDRFSAERPKGSFSTLEIQRTEQGDSAMYLCASSYASDTQYFGPGTRLTVL.

The CDR3 spells CASSLALGLAGDEQYF. In DNA, the CDR3 is TGTGCCAGCAGCTTAGCGCTGGGACTAGCGGGAGACGAGCAGTACTTC. The rearrangement uses TRBV7-9 and TRBJ2-7; 14 nucleotides agree with TRBD2. The CDR3 totals 16 residues. CDR1 and CDR2 (germline): SEHNR, FQNEAQ (reference sequence). Trimming removed 0 bases from V and 5 bases from J; junction bases left unmatched: 3.

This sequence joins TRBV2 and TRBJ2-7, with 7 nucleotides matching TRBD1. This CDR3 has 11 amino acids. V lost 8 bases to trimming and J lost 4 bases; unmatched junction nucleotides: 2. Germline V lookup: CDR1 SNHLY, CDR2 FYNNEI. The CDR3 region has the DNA TGTGCCAGCGGGACAGAATACGAGCAGTACTTC. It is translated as CASGTEYEQYF.

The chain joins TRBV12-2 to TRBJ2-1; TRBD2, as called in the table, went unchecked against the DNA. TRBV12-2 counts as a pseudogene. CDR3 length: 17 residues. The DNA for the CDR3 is TGTGCAAGTCGCTTGATACGCTTGGCGGGATTCTGCGATGAGCAGTTCTTC. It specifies CASRLIRLAGFCDEQFF.

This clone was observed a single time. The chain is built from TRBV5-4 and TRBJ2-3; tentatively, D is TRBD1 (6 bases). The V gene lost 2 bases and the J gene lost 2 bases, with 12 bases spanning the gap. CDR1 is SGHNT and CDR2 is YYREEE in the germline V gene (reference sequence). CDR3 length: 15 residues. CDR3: CASSFRGGNTDTQYF. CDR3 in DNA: TGTGCCAGCAGCTTTCGAGGGGGAAACACAGATACGCAGTATTTT.

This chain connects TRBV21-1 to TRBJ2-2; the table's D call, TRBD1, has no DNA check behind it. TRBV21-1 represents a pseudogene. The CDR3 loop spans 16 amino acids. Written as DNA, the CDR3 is TGTGCCAGCAGCCCGACAGGGCAGCCGAACACCGGGGAGCTGTTTTTT. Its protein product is CASSPTGQPNTGELFF.

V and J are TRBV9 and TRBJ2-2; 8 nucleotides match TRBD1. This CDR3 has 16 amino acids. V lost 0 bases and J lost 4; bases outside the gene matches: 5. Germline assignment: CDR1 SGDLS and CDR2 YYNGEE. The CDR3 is CASSVERTGGTGELFF. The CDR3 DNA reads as TGTGCCAGCAGCGTAGAGAGAACAGGGGGCACCGGGGAGCTGTTTTTT.

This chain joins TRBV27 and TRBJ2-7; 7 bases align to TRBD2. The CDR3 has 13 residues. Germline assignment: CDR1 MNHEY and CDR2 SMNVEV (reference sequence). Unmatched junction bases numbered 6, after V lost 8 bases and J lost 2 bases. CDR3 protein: CASGLGGAYEQYF. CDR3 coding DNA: TGTGCCAGCGGCCTTGGGGGGGCCTACGAGCAGTACTTC.

In DNA, the CDR3 is TGTGCCAGCAGCGTAGTCACAGGTGAAGCTTTCTTT. Translating it yields CASSVVTGEAFF. The chain joins TRBV9 to TRBJ1-1; weak D call: TRBD1 (5 bases). The CDR3 totals 12 residues. The germline V and J ends were trimmed by 0 bases and 7 bases, with 7 bases remaining between them. CDR1 is SGDLS and CDR2 is YYNGEE in the germline V gene.

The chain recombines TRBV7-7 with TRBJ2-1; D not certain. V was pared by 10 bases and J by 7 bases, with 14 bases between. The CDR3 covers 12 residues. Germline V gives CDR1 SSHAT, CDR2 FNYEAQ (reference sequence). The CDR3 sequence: CAITTRRNEQFF. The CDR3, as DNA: TGTGCCATCACCACGAGACGGAATGAGCAGTTCTTC.

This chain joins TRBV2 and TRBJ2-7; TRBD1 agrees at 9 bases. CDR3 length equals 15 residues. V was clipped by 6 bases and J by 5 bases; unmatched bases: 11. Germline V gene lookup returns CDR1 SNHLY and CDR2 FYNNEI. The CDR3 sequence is CASRRSRDRAHEQYF. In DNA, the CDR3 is TGTGCCAGCAGACGAAGCCGGGACAGGGCCCACGAGCAGTACTTC.

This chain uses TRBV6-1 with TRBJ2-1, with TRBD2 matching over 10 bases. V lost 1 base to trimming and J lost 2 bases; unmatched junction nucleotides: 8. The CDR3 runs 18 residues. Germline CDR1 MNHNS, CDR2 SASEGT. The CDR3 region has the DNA TGTGCCAGCAGTGAAGAACTAGCGGGGACGATTGCCTACAATGAGCAGTTCTTC. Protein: CASSEELAGTIAYNEQFF.

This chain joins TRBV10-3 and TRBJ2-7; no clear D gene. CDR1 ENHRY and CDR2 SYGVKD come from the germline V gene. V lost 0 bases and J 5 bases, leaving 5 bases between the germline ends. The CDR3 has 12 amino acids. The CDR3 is CAISESADEQYF. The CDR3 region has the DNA TGTGCCATCAGTGAGTCTGCGGACGAGCAGTACTTC.

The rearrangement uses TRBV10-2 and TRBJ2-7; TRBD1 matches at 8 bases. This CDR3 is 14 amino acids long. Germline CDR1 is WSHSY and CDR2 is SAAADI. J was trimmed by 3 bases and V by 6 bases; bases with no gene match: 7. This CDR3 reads CASRTGTGGYEQYF. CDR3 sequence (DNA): TGCGCCAGCAGGACCGGGACAGGAGGCTACGAGCAGTACTTC.

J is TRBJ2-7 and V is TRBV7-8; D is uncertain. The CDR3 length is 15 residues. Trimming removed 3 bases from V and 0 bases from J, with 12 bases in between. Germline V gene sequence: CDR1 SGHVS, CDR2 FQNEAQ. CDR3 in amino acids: CASSFRRTGSYEQYF. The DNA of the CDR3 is TGTGCCAGCAGCTTCCGCAGAACCGGCTCCTACGAGCAGTACTTC.

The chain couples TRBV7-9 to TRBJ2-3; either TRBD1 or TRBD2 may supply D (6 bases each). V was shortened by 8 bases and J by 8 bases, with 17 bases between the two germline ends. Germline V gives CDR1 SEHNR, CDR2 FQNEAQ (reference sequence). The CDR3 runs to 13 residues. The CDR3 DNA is TGTGCCAGCGATAGGCTAGGAGGGGGTACGCAGTATTTT. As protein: CASDRLGGGTQYF.

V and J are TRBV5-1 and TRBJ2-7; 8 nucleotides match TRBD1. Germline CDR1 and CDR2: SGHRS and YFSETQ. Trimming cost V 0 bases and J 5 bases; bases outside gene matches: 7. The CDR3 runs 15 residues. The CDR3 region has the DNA TGCGCCAGCAGCTTGGCGGGCAGGGGGCCCCACGAGCAGTACTTC. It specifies CASSLAGRGPHEQYF.

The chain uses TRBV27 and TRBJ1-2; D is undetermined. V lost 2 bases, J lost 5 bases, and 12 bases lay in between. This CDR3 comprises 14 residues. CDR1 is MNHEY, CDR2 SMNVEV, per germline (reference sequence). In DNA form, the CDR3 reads TGTGCCAGCAGTTTAAAGGGAAACGCTTATGGCTACACCTTC. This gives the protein CASSLKGNAYGYTF.

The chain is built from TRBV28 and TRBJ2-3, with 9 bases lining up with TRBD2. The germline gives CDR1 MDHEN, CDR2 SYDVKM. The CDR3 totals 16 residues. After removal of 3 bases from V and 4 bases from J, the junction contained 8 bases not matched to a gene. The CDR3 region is CASSFIAGGIPDTQYF. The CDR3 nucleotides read TGTGCCAGCAGTTTTATTGCGGGAGGGATACCAGATACGCAGTATTTT. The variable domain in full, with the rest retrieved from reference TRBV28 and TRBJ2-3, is DVKVTQSSRYLVKRTGEKVFLECVQDMDHENMFWYRQDPGLGLRLIYFSYDVKMKEKGDIPEGYSVSREKKERFSLILESASTNQTSMYLCASSFIAGGIPDTQYFGPGTRLTVL.

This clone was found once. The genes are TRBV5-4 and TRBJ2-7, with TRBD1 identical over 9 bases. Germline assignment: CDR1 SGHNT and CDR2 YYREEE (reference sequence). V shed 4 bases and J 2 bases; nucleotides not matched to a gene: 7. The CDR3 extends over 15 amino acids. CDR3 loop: CASSTGGLGPYEQYF. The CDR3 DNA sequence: TGTGCCAGCAGCACAGGGGGCTTGGGGCCCTACGAGCAGTACTTC.

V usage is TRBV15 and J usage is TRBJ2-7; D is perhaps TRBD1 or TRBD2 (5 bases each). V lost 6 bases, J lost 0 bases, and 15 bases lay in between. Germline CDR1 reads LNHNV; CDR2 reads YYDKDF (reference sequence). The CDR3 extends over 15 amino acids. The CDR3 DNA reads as TGTGCCACCAGTTTCCCTGCAGGGAGCTCCTACGAGCAGTACTTC. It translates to CATSFPAGSSYEQYF.

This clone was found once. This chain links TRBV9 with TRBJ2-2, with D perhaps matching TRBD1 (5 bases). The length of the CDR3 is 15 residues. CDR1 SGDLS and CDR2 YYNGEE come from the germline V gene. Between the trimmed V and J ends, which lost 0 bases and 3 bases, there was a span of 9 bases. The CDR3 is CASSVGQPYTGELFF. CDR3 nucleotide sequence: TGTGCCAGCAGCGTAGGACAGCCCTACACCGGGGAGCTGTTTTTT.

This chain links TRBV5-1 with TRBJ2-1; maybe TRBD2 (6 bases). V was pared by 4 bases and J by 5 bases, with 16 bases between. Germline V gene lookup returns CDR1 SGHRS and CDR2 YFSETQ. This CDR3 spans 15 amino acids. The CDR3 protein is CASSALGTGDNEQFF. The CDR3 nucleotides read TGCGCCAGCAGCGCCCTGGGGACTGGAGACAATGAGCAGTTCTTC. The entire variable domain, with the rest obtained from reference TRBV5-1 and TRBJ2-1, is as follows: KAGVTQTPRYLIKTRGQQVTLSCSPISGHRSVSWYQQTPGQGLQFLFEYFSETQRNKGNFPGRFSGRQFSNSRSEMNVSTLELGDSALYLCASSALGTGDNEQFFGPGTRLTVL.

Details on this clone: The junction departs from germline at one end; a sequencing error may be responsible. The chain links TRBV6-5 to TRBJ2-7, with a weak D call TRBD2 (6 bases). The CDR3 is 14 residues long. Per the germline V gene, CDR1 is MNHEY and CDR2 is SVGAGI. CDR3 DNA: TGTGCCAGCAGCCATAGCGGTCCCTCCTCCGAGCAGTACTTC. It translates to CASSHSGPSSEQYF.

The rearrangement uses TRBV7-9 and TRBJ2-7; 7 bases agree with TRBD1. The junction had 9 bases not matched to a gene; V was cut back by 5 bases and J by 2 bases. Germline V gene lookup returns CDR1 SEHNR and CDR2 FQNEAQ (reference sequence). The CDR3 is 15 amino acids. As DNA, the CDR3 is TGTGCCAGCAGCCCACCGACAGGGTCTACCTACGAGCAGTACTTC. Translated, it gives CASSPPTGSTYEQYF.